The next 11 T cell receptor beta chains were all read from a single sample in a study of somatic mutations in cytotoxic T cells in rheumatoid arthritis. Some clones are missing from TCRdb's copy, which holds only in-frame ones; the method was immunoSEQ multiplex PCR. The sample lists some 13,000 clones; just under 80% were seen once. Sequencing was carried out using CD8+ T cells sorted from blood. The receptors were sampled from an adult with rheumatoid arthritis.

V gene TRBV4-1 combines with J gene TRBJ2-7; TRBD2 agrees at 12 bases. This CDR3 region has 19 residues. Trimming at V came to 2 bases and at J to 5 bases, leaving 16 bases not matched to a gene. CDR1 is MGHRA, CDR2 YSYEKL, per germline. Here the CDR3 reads CASSQYWILLAGGTNEQYF. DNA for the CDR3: TGCGCCAGCAGCCAATATTGGATTCTACTAGCGGGAGGAACCAACGAGCAGTACTTC.

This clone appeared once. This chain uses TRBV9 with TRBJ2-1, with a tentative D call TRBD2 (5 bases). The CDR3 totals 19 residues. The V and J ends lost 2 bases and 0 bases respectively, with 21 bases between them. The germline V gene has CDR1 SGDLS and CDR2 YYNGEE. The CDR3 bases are TGTGCCAGCAGCGTCCCAATATACTCGGACTTTAGCTCCTACAATGAGCAGTTCTTC. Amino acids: CASSVPIYSDFSSYNEQFF.

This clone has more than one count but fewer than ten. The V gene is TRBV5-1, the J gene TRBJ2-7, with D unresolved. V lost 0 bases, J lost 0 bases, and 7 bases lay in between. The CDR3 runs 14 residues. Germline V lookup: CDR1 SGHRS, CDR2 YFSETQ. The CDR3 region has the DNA TGCGCCAGCAGCTTGGGAGGAGACTCCTACGAGCAGTACTTC. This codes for CASSLGGDSYEQYF.

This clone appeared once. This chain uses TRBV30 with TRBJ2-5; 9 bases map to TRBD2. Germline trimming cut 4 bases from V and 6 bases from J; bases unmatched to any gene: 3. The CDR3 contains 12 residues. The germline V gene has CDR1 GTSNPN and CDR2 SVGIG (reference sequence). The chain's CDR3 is CAWTSGRKTQYF. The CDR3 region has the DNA TGTGCCTGGACCAGCGGGAGGAAGACCCAGTACTTC.

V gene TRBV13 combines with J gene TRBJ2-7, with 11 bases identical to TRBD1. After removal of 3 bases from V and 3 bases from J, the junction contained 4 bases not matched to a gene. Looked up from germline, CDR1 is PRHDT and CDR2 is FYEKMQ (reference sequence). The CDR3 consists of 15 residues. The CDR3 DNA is TGTGCCAGCAGCTTCGGGACAGGGGGGATCTACGAGCAGTACTTC. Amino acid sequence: CASSFGTGGIYEQYF. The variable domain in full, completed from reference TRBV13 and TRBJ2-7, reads AAGVIQSPRHLIKEKRETATLKCYPIPRHDTVYWYQQGPGQDPQFLISFYEKMQSDKGSIPDRFSAQQFSDYHSELNMSSLELGDSALYFCASSFGTGGIYEQYFGPGTRLTVT.

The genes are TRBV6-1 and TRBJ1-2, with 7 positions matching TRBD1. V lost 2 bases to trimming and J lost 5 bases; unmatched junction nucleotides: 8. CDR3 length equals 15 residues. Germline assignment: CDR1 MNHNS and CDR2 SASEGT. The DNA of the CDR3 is TGTGCCAGCAGTGAACCTTGGGACAGTCTATATGGCTACACCTTC. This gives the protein CASSEPWDSLYGYTF.

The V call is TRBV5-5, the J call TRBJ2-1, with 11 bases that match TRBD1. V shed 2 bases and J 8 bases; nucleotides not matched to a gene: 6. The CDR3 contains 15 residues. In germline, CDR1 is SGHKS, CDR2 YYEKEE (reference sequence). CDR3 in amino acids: CASSFRTGGRDEQFF. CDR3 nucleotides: TGTGCCAGCAGCTTCCGGACAGGGGGCAGGGATGAGCAGTTCTTC. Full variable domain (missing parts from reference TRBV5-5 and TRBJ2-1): DAGVTQSPTHLIKTRGQQVTLRCSPISGHKSVSWYQQVLGQGPQFIFQYYEKEERGRGNFPDRFSARQFPNYSSELNVNALLLGDSALYLCASSFRTGGRDEQFFGPGTRLTVL.

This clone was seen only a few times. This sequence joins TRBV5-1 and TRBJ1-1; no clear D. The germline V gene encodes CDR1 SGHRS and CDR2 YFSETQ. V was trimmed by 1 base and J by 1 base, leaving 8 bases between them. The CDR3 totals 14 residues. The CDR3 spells CASSLIDANTEAFF. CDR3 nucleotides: TGCGCCAGCAGCTTGATCGACGCGAACACTGAAGCTTTCTTT.

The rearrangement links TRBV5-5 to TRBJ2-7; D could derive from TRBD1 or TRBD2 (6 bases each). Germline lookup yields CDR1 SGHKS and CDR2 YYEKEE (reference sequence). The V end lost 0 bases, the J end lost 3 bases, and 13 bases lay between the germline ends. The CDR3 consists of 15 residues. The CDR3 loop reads CASSLVLGGFYEQYF. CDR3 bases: TGTGCCAGCAGCTTGGTTCTGGGGGGCTTCTACGAGCAGTACTTC.

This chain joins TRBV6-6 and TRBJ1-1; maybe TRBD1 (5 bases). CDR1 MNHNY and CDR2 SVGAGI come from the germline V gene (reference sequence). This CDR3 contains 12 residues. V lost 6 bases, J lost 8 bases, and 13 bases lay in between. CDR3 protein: CASSLTGDEAFF. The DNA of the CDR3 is TGTGCCAGCAGCCTTACGGGGGACGAAGCTTTCTTT.

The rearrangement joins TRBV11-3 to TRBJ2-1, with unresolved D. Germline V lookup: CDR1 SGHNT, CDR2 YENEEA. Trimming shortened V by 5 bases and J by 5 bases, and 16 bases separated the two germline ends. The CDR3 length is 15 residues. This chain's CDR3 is CASSGRVANNNEQFF. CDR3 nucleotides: TGTGCCAGCAGCGGCCGGGTTGCAAATAACAATGAGCAGTTCTTC.